This TCR beta chain was captured by sequencing in a study of response to subunit inactivated influenza vaccine. Trimming at V came to 7 bases and at J to 5 bases, leaving 6 bases not matched to a gene. The CDR3 is 15 residues long. As concerns this clonotype: Its cognate antigen is unknown.

The study, taken as a whole, reports: The authors offered the suggestion that each seasonal influenza vaccination recruits few new T cells.

TCRdb reprocessed the RT-PCR reads via MiXCR and lists one record per CDR3 protein. The data hold over 650,000 distinct CDR3 sequences, with less than 20% observed a single time. The V call is TRBV12-3 or TRBV12-4, the J call TRBJ2-3; TRBD2 matches 13 bases. The clonotype originates from a man aged 45-65 years who received an inactivated influenza vaccine. The material sequenced was PBMCs from blood, taken more than 4 days after vaccination. The DNA for the CDR3 is TGTGCCAGCAACGACGGACTAGCGGGAGTAGATACGCAGTATTTT. Translated, it gives CASNDGLAGVDTQYF.